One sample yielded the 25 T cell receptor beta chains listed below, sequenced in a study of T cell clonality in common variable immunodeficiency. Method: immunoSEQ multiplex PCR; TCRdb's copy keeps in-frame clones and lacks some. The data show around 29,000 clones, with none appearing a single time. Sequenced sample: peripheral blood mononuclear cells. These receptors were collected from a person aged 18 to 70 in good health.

This chain's CDR3 is CASSFRQEAFF. Partial CDR3 DNA: TGTGCCAGCAGCTTTAGACAGGAA. The chain links TRBV7-9 to TRBJ1-1; perhaps TRBD1 as D (5 bases). Coverage ceases 3 residues before the CDR3 finishes, and the germline J gene fills in the end. Germline V CDR1 and CDR2: SEHNR, FQNEAQ (reference sequence). CDR3 size: 11 residues.

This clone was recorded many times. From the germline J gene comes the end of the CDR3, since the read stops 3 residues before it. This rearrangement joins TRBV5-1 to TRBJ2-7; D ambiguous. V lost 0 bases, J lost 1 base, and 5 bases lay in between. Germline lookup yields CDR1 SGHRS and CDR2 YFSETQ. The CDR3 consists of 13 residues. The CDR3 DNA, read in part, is TGCGCCAGCAGCTTGGTGGCTTCCTACGAG. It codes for CASSLVASYE. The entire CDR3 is CASSLVASYEQYF.

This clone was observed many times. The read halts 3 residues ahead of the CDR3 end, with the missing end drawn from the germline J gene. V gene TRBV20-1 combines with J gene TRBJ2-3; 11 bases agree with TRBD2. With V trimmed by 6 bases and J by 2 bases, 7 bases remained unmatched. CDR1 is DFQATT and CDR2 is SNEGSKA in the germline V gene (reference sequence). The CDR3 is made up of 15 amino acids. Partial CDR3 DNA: TGCAGTGCAGCCCCGGGACTAGCGGACACAGATACG. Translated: CSAAPGLADTDT. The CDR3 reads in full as CSAAPGLADTDTQYF.

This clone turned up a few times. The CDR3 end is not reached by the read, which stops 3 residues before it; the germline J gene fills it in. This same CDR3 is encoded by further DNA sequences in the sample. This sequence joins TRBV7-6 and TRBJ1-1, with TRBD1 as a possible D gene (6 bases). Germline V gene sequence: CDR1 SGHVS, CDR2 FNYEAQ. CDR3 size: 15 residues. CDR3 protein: CASSLTGNDQETAFF. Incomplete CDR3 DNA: TGTGCCAGCAGCTTAACAGGGAACGACCAAGAGACC. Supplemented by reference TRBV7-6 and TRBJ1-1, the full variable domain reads GAGVSQSPRYKVTKRGQDVALRCDPISGHVSLYWYRQALGQGPEFLTYFNYEAQQDKSGLPNDRFSAERPEGSISTLTIQRTEQRDSAMYRCASSLTGNDQETAFFGQGTRLTVV.

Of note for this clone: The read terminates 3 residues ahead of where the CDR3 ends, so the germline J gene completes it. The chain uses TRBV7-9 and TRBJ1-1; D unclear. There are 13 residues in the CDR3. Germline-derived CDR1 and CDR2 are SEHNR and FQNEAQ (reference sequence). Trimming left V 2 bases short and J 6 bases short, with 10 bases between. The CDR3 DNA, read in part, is TGTGCCAGCAGCTTATTGCCGGTCCCTGAA. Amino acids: CASSLLPVPE. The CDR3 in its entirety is CASSLLPVPEAFF.

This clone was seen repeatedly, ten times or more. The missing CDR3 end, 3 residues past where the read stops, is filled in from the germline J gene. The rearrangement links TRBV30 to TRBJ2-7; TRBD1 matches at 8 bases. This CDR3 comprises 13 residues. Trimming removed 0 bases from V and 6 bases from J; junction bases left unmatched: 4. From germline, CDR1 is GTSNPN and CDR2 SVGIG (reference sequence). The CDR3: CAWSVRTGGEQYF. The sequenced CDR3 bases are TGTGCCTGGAGTGTAAGAACAGGGGGCGAG.

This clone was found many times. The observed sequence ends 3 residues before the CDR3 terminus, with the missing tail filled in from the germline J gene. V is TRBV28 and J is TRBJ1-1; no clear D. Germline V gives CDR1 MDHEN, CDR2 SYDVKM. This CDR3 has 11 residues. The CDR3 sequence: CASSERAGAFF. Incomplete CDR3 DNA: TGTGCCAGCAGTGAAAGAGCGGGA. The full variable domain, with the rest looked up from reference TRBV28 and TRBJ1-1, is DVKVTQSSRYLVKRTGEKVFLECVQDMDHENMFWYRQDPGLGLRLIYFSYDVKMKEKGDIPEGYSVSREKKERFSLILESASTNQTSMYLCASSERAGAFFGQGTRLTVV.

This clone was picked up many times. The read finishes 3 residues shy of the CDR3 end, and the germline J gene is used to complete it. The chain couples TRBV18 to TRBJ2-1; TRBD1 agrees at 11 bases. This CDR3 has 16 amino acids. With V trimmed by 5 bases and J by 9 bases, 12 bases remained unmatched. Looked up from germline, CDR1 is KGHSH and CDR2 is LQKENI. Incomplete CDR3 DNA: TGTGCCAGCTCAGAACCCGGGACAGGGGGAATGGGTGAG. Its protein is CASSEPGTGGMGE. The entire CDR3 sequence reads CASSEPGTGGMGEQFF.

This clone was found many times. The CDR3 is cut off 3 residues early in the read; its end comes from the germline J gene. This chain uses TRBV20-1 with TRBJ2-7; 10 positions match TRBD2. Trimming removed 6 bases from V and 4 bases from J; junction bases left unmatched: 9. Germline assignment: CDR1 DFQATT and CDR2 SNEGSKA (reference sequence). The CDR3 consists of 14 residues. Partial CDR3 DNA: TGCAGTGCGCATACCGGGACTAGCGTGTACGAG. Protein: CSAHTGTSVYE. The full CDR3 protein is CSAHTGTSVYEQYF.

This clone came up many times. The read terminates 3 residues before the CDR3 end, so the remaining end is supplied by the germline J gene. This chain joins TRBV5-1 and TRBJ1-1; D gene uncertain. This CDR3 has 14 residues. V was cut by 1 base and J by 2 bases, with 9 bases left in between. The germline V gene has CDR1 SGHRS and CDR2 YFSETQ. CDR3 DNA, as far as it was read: TGCGCCAGCAGCTTGTCAGTGATAAACACTGAA. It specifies CASSLSVINTE. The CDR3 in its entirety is CASSLSVINTEAFF.

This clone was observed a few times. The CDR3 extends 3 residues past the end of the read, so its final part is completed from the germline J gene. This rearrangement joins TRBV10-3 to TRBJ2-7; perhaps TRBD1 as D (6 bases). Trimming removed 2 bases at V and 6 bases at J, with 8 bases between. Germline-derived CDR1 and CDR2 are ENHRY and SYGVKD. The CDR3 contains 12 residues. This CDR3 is CAISEGGSEQYF. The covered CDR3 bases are TGTGCCATCAGTGAGGGGGGCTCCGAG.

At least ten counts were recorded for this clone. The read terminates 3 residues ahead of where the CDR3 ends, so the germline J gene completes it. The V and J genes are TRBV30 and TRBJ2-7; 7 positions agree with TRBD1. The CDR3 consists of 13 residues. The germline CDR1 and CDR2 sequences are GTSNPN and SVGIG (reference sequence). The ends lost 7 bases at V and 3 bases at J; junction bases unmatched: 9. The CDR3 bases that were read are TGTGCCTTAAACCCTCCAGGGGGCTACGAG. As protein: CALNPPGGYE. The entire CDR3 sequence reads CALNPPGGYEQYF.

The CDR3 reads CAWRALAGVETQYF. The covered CDR3 bases are TGTGCCTGGAGGGCCCTAGCGGGAGTCGAGACG. V usage is TRBV30 and J usage is TRBJ2-3; 10 nucleotides match TRBD2. The read finishes 3 residues shy of the CDR3 end, and the germline J gene is used to complete it. The CDR3 runs 14 residues. Germline V gene data show CDR1 as GTSNPN and CDR2 as SVGIG (reference sequence).

CDR3 bases read: TGCGCCAGCAGCTCGGACCTCCCGGGGGAGACG. Translated, it gives CASSSDLPGET. The entire CDR3 is CASSSDLPGETQYF. This chain joins TRBV5-1 and TRBJ2-3, with a tentative D call TRBD2 (6 bases). The read is 3 residues too short to cover the CDR3 end, so that end is filled in from the germline J gene. The germline gives CDR1 SGHRS, CDR2 YFSETQ. This CDR3 is 14 amino acids long. Drawing the rest from reference TRBV5-1 and TRBJ2-3, the complete variable domain is KAGVTQTPRYLIKTRGQQVTLSCSPISGHRSVSWYQQTPGQGLQFLFEYFSETQRNKGNFPGRFSGRQFSNSRSEMNVSTLELGDSALYLCASSSDLPGETQYFGPGTRLTVL.

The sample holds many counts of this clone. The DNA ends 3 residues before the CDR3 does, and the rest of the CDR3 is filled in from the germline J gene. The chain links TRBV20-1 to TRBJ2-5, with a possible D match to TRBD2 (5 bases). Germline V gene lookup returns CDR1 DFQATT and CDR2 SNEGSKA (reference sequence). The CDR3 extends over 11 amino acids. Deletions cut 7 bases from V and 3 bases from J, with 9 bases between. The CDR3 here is CSDPGEETQYF. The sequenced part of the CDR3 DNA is TGCAGTGACCCCGGGGAAGAGACC.

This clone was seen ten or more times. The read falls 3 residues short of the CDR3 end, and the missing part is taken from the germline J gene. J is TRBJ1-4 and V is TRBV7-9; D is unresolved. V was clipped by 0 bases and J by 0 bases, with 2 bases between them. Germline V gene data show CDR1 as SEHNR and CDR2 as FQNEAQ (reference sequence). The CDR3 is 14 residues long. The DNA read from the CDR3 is TGTGCCAGCAGCTTAGCCGCAACTAATGAAAAA. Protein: CASSLAATNEK. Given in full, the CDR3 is CASSLAATNEKLFF.

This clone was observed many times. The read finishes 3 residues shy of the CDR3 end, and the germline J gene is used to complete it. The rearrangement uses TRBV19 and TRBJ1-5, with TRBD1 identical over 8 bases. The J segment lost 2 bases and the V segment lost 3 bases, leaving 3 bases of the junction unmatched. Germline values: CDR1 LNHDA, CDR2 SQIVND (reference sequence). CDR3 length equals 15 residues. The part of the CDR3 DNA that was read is TGTGCCAGTAGTATCGGACAGGGTGGCAATCAGCCC. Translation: CASSIGQGGNQP. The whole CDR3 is CASSIGQGGNQPQHF.

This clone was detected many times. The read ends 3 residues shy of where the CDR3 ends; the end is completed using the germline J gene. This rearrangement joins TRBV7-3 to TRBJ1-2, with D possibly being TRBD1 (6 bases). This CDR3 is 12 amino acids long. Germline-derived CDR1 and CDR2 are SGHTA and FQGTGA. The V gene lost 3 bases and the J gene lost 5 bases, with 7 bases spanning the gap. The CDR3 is CASSLDRYGYTF. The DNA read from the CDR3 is TGTGCCAGCAGCTTGGACAGATATGGC.

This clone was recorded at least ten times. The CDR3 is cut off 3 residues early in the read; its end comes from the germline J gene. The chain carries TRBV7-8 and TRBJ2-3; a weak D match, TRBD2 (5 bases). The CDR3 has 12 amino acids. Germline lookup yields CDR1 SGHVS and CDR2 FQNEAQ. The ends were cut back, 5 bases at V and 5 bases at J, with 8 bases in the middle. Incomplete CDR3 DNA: TGTGCCAGCAGCGTACTAGTAGATACG. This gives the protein CASSVLVDT. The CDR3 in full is CASSVLVDTQYF.

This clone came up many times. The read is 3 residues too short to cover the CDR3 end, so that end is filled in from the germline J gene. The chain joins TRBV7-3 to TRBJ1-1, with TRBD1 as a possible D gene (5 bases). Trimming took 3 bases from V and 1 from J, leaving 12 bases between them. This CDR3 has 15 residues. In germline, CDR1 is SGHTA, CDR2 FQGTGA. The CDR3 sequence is CASSFRPGENTEAFF. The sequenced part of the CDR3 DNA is TGTGCCAGCAGCTTCCGACCGGGGGAGAACACTGAA.

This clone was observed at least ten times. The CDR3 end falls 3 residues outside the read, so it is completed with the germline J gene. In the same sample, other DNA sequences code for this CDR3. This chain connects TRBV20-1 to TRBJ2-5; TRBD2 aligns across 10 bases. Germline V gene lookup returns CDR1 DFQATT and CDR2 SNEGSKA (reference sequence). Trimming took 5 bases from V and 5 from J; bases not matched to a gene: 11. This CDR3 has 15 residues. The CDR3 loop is CSAPRTSGRGETQYF. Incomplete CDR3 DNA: TGCAGTGCTCCACGGACTAGCGGCCGGGGGGAGACC.

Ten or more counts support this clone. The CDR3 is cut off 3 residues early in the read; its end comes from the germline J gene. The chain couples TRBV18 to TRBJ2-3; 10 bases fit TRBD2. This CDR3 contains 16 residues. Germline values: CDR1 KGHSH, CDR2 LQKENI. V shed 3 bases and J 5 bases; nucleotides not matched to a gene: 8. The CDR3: CASSPYSGRNLDTQYF. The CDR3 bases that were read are TGTGCCAGCTCACCCTATAGCGGGAGGAATCTAGATACG.

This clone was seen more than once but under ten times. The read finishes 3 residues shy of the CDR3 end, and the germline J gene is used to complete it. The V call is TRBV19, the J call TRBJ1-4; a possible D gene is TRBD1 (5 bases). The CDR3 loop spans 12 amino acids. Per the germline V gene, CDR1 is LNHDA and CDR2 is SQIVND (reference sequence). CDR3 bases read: TGTGCCAGTAACCCTGCGAGGGGAGAA. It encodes CASNPARGE. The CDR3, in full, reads CASNPARGELFF.

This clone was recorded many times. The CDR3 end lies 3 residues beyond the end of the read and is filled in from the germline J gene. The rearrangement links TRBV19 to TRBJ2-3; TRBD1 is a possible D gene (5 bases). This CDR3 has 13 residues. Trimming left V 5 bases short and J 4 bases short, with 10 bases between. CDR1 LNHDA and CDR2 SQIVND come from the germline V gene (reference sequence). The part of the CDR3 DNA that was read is TGTGCCAGTAGTCATCAGGGTGCAGATACG. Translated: CASSHQGADT. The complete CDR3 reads CASSHQGADTQYF.

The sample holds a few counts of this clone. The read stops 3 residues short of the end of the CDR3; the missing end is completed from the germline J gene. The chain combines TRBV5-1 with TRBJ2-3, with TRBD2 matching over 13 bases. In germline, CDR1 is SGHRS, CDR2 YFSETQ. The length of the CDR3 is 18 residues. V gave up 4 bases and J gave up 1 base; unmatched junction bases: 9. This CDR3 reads CASSDRTSGSVGTDTQYF. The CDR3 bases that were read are TGCGCCAGCAGCGACCGGACTAGCGGGAGTGTAGGCACAGATACG. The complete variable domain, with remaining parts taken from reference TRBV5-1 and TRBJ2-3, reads KAGVTQTPRYLIKTRGQQVTLSCSPISGHRSVSWYQQTPGQGLQFLFEYFSETQRNKGNFPGRFSGRQFSNSRSEMNVSTLELGDSALYLCASSDRTSGSVGTDTQYFGPGTRLTVL.